Sequencing of this T cell receptor (beta chain) was carried out in a study of CD8 T cells in Susac syndrome. About the research overall: Among the sequenced Susac syndrome patients, six had active disease while roughly 8 were in remission. The Susac syndrome patients were therapy-naive, on corticosteroids, or on intravenous immunoglobulin alone at blood draw.

RNA totalling about 0.45 to 1 ug underwent reverse transcription with random hexamers. TCRdb itself ran the immunoSEQ multiplex PCR reads through MiXCR, one entry per CDR3 protein. The sample includes over 150,000 distinct CDR3 sequences, approximately 94% seen only once; the top ten take around 0.12%. TCR beta sequencing was performed on blood CD8+ and CD4+ T cells. CDR3 length: 13 residues. CDR1 SGHDT and CDR2 YYEEEE come from the germline V gene. Trimming shortened V by 6 bases and J by 4 bases, and 14 bases separated the two germline ends. The V and J genes are TRBV5-6 and TRBJ2-7; D not certain. Sequencing was carried out using CD4+ T cells from PBMCs. The sequence came from a human donor with Susac syndrome. Here the CDR3 DNA reads TGTGCCAGCACCCGAGGAGCAAATTACGAGCAGTACGTC. It encodes CASTRGANYEQYV.